This TCR beta chain originates from a study of blood T cell repertoires in COVID-19. Turning to the study itself: COVID-19 samples, acute and convalescent, were from the United States, Italy and Spain. T cells, B-cell-depleted T cells, or PBMCs supplied cDNA or gDNA.

Per the study methods: Counts of nucleated cells, estimated from reference gene primer amplification, were obtained. Using immunoSEQ multiplex PCR, the repertoire was profiled, and TCRdb retains in-frame clones only, with some absent. V, J and clone size are taken as reported in that table, and D and trimming were inferred from the DNA itself. The sample has about 140,000 clones, about 86% seen once. V dropped 8 bases and J dropped 2 bases, with 25 bases sitting between them. Germline CDR1 MDHEN, CDR2 SYDVKM. The CDR3 is made up of 18 amino acids. The origin of this receptor is a human donor in a cohort sampled during active COVID-19. The rearrangement joins TRBV28 to TRBJ2-1, with D tentatively TRBD2 (5 bases). The sequenced material came from peripheral blood. The CDR3 loop reads CASFPHLLEGVPYNEQFF. The DNA for the CDR3 is TGTGCCAGCTTCCCCCACCTGCTAGAGGGAGTTCCCTACAATGAGCAGTTCTTC.